The sequence of this T cell receptor (beta chain) was determined in a study of blood T cells in healthy people across ages. For the study at large: About one barcoded TCR beta cDNA was captured per two T cells.

In germline, CDR1 is SGHRS, CDR2 YFSETQ. Trimming cost V 1 base and J 0 bases, with 14 bases left between them. This CDR3 has 17 amino acids. The authors ran a second PCR of 7 to 11 cycles using a sample-barcoded 5' primer and a J-beta primer mix. Every cDNA molecule bore a tag from a template-switch adaptor containing 12 random nucleotides. Using its own MiXCR run on the 5' RACE reads, TCRdb lists one record per CDR3 protein. The table lists 650,000 to 700,000 distinct CDR3 sequences, less than 40% of them singletons, with just over 15% in the top ten. Concerning this clonotype itself: As yet, its antigen is unknown.

Study-level points and caveats: Diversity of TCR beta per million T cells declined in a roughly linear way with age.

Sequences were obtained from blood. This clonotype was obtained from a woman older than 75 in good health. The J gene is TRBJ2-1, the V gene TRBV5-1; D is tentatively TRBD1 or TRBD2 (5 bases each). As DNA, the CDR3 is TGCGCCAGCAGCTTGAATGGGGGATTCAGCTCCTACAATGAGCAGTTCTTC. The encoded protein is CASSLNGGFSSYNEQFF. Based on the CDR3 plus reference TRBV5-1 and TRBJ2-1, the full variable domain is KAGVTQTPRYLIKTRGQQVTLSCSPISGHRSVSWYQQTPGQGLQFLFEYFSETQRNKGNFPGRFSGRQFSNSRSEMNVSTLELGDSALYLCASSLNGGFSSYNEQFFGPGTRLTVL.